The 28 T cell receptor beta chains below come from one sample, sequenced in a study of T cells in Graves' hyperthyroidism and ophthalmopathy. Authors of the study amplified TCR beta CDR3 regions from RNA transcripts. TCR CDR3 underwent first-round RT-PCR with the HTBI primer set. One entry per CDR3 protein, called by TCRdb with MiXCR from the multiplex PCR reads. The sample shows 200,000 to 250,000 distinct CDR3 sequences, about 15% of them seen only once. Sequencing was performed on blood. These receptors were taken from a man aged 45 to 65 with Graves' hyperthyroidism.

This chain uses TRBV19 with TRBJ2-1; TRBD1 agrees at 9 bases. Germline lookup yields CDR1 LNHDA and CDR2 SQIVND (reference sequence). J gave up 8 bases and V 8 bases, and 13 bases lay outside the gene matches. This CDR3 is 15 amino acids long. CDR3 in amino acids: CASGGGDRVGHEQFF. The CDR3, as DNA: TGTGCCAGTGGGGGAGGGGACAGGGTCGGCCATGAGCAGTTCTTC.

In DNA, the CDR3 is TGTGCCAGCAGTGAATATAGGGGATCTGAAGCTTTCTTT. Its protein is CASSEYRGSEAFF. The gene calls are TRBV6-1 and TRBJ1-1, with D tentatively TRBD1 (5 bases). CDR1 is MNHNS and CDR2 is SASEGT in the germline V gene. This CDR3 is 13 amino acids long. The V end lost 2 bases, the J end lost 6 bases, and 10 bases lay between the germline ends.

This clonotype was seen many times. The J gene is TRBJ1-1, the V gene TRBV29-1; perhaps TRBD1 as D (5 bases). The germline V gene encodes CDR1 SQVTM and CDR2 ANQGSEA. The V gene lost 5 bases and the J gene lost 5 bases, with 21 bases spanning the gap. This CDR3 region has 15 residues. The CDR3 here is CSVSKGALVRTEAFF. The CDR3, as DNA: TGCAGCGTTAGCAAAGGGGCGCTCGTTCGGACTGAAGCTTTCTTT.

The chain links TRBV5-1 to TRBJ1-3, with TRBD1 as a possible D gene (6 bases). V shed 6 bases and J shed 7 bases, with 20 bases lying between them. This CDR3 has 15 amino acids. CDR1 and CDR2 (germline): SGHRS, YFSETQ. This CDR3 is CASKATGGEFNTIYF. The CDR3 nucleotides read TGCGCCAGCAAAGCGACAGGAGGCGAATTCAACACCATATATTTT.

This clonotype was picked up a small number of times. V usage is TRBV7-8 and J usage is TRBJ2-2, with D perhaps matching TRBD2 (5 bases). Trimming shortened V by 5 bases and J by 4 bases, and 14 bases separated the two germline ends. Germline V gives CDR1 SGHVS, CDR2 FQNEAQ. The CDR3 spans 15 residues. CDR3 sequence: CASSNRGKGTGELFF. The DNA of the CDR3 is TGTGCCAGCAGCAACCGGGGAAAGGGCACCGGGGAGCTGTTTTTT.

This clonotype was seen only once. The CDR3 sequence: CASNPSGDRVNEAFF. In DNA form, the CDR3 reads TGTGCCAGCAACCCATCCGGGGACAGGGTCAATGAAGCTTTCTTT. The rearrangement joins TRBV6-2 or TRBV6-3 to TRBJ1-1; 9 positions match TRBD1. The CDR3 has 15 amino acids. Trimming at V came to 7 bases and at J to 7 bases, leaving 13 bases not matched to a gene. CDR1 is MNHEY and CDR2 is SVGEGT in the germline V gene.

This clonotype occurred many times. The chain is built from TRBV10-3 and TRBJ2-1, with D possibly matching TRBD2 (6 bases). Trimming left V 9 bases short and J 3 bases short, with 15 bases between. The germline V gene has CDR1 ENHRY and CDR2 SYGVKD. The CDR3 is made up of 14 amino acids. The CDR3 sequence: CAISPGLDYNEQFF. In nucleotides, the CDR3 is TGTGCCATTTCACCGGGACTTGACTACAATGAGCAGTTCTTC.

Ten or more counts support this clonotype. The chain uses TRBV20-1 and TRBJ2-7; 9 bases match TRBD2. The junction had 24 bases not matched to a gene; V was cut back by 3 bases and J by 6 bases. This CDR3 spans 19 amino acids. Germline CDR1 is DFQATT and CDR2 is SNEGSKA (reference sequence). The CDR3: CSARRGGGEAGGFPLEQYF. CDR3 DNA: TGCAGTGCTAGGCGGGGGGGGGGCGAGGCGGGAGGTTTCCCTCTCGAGCAGTACTTC.

At least ten counts were recorded for this clonotype. This chain connects TRBV18 to TRBJ2-7; D is perhaps TRBD1 (6 bases). CDR3 size: 14 residues. CDR1 is KGHSH and CDR2 is LQKENI in the germline V gene. Between the trimmed V and J ends, which lost 2 bases and 9 bases, there was a span of 17 bases. The CDR3, as DNA: TGTGCCAGCTCACCAGGACAGATTCTACGCGCGCAGTACTTC. It translates to CASSPGQILRAQYF. The variable domain in full, completed from reference TRBV18 and TRBJ2-7, reads NAGVMQNPRHLVRRRGQEARLRCSPMKGHSHVYWYRQLPEEGLKFMVYLQKENIIDESGMPKERFSAEFPKEGPSILRIQQVVRGDSAAYFCASSPGQILRAQYFGPGTRLTVT.

This clonotype was picked up many times. The J gene is TRBJ2-5, the V gene TRBV6-2 or TRBV6-3; TRBD1 or TRBD2 may be the D gene (5 bases each). V was shortened by 7 bases and J by 5 bases, with 14 bases between the two germline ends. This CDR3 is 13 amino acids long. Germline lookup yields CDR1 MNHEY and CDR2 SVGEGT. For the CDR3, the DNA is TGTGCCAGCACCGACGGTGGGACCGAGACCCAGTACTTC. Translating gives CASTDGGTETQYF.

The chain combines TRBV5-1 with TRBJ2-7, with D maybe TRBD2 (6 bases). V dropped 0 bases and J dropped 0 bases, with 10 bases sitting between them. Per germline, CDR1 SGHRS and CDR2 YFSETQ. The CDR3 extends over 15 amino acids. CDR3: CASSLEAGFSYEQYF. The CDR3 DNA reads TGCGCCAGCAGCTTGGAGGCGGGATTCTCCTACGAGCAGTACTTC. The variable domain in full, with the rest retrieved from reference TRBV5-1 and TRBJ2-7, is KAGVTQTPRYLIKTRGQQVTLSCSPISGHRSVSWYQQTPGQGLQFLFEYFSETQRNKGNFPGRFSGRQFSNSRSEMNVSTLELGDSALYLCASSLEAGFSYEQYFGPGTRLTVT.

This clonotype has at least ten counts. CDR3 protein: CASSLMTASNEQFF. CDR3 nucleotide sequence: TGTGCCAGCAGCTTAATGACCGCGAGCAATGAGCAGTTCTTC. The rearrangement links TRBV11-2 to TRBJ2-1; D call uncertain. The V and J ends lost 2 bases and 6 bases respectively, with 11 bases between them. This CDR3 spans 14 amino acids. Germline V gene lookup returns CDR1 SGHAT and CDR2 FQNNGV.

The chain links TRBV7-2 to TRBJ2-7; 10 bases are shared with TRBD1. The CDR3 sequence is 18 residues long. CDR1 and CDR2 (germline): SGHTA, FQGNSA. V dropped 0 bases and J dropped 5; count of bases not matched to a gene: 13. The CDR3 DNA reads TGTGCCAGCAGCTTAGCCGGGACAGGGGAGGTCAGACGGCACGAGCAGTACTTC. It is translated as CASSLAGTGEVRRHEQYF.

The rearrangement links TRBV5-1 to TRBJ2-2; no clear D gene. This CDR3 contains 14 residues. Germline V CDR1 and CDR2: SGHRS, YFSETQ. Deletions cut 4 bases from V and 4 bases from J, with 11 bases between. In DNA, the CDR3 is TGCGCCAGCAGCCTCGACATGCGCACCGGGGAGCTGTTTTTT. Protein sequence: CASSLDMRTGELFF.

This clonotype was found many times. This sequence joins TRBV11-2 and TRBJ2-5; TRBD1 might be the D (6 bases). CDR3 size: 15 residues. The germline gives CDR1 SGHAT, CDR2 FQNNGV. V was trimmed by 5 bases and J by 4 bases, leaving 17 bases between them. The CDR3 nucleotides read TGTGCCAGCAGCCGCCCCGCCACAGGGTCAGAGACCCAGTACTTC. It specifies CASSRPATGSETQYF.

This clonotype has only a few counts. Being one base from a much bigger clone, this may be a read error. The gene calls are TRBV30 and TRBJ2-5; 7 bases match TRBD2. The CDR3 consists of 13 residues. The V segment lost 0 bases and the J segment 7 bases; nucleotides outside the gene matches: 5. Germline CDR1 and CDR2: GTSNPN and SVGIG (reference sequence). The CDR3 reads CAWSVRGVGTQYF. The DNA of the CDR3 is TGTGCCTGGAGTGTACGGGGGGTGGGGACCCAGTACTTC.

The chain has TRBV11-3 and TRBJ2-2; 8 nucleotides align to TRBD2. CDR3 length: 15 residues. J gave up 7 bases and V 6 bases, and 10 bases lay outside the gene matches. The germline CDR1 and CDR2 sequences are SGHNT and YENEEA. CDR3 nucleotide sequence: TGTGCCAGCAGTCGGACCGGGACTAGTGGCGGGGAGCTGTTTTTT. Amino acids: CASSRTGTSGGELFF. The whole variable domain, remainder taken from reference TRBV11-3 and TRBJ2-2, is EAGVVQSPRYKIIEKKQPVAFWCNPISGHNTLYWYLQNLGQGPELLIRYENEEAVDDSQLPKDRFSAERLKGVDSTLKIQPAELGDSAVYLCASSRTGTSGGELFFGEGSRLTVL.

The chain carries TRBV19 and TRBJ2-1; 13 nucleotides agree with TRBD2. This CDR3 has 16 amino acids. Germline CDR1 is LNHDA and CDR2 is SQIVND (reference sequence). After removal of 5 bases from V and 5 bases from J, the junction contained 6 bases not matched to a gene. The CDR3 loop is CASSGLAGDNDNEQFF. CDR3 bases: TGTGCCAGTAGTGGACTAGCGGGAGATAATGACAATGAGCAGTTCTTC. The full variable domain, rest sourced from reference TRBV19 and TRBJ2-1, is DGGITQSPKYLFRKEGQNVTLSCEQNLNHDAMYWYRQDPGQGLRLIYYSQIVNDFQKGDIAEGYSVSREKKESFPLTVTSAQKNPTAFYLCASSGLAGDNDNEQFFGPGTRLTVL.

About this clonotype: Being one base from a much bigger clone, this may be a read error. V and J are TRBV6-2 or TRBV6-3 and TRBJ1-5; perhaps TRBD1 as D (5 bases). The V and J ends lost 8 bases and 3 bases respectively, with 11 bases between them. This CDR3 is 13 amino acids long. The germline CDR1 and CDR2 sequences are MNHEY and SVGEGT. The CDR3 nucleotides are TGTGCCAGCTGCAACAGGACCAATCAGCCCCAGCATTTT. Translating it yields CASCNRTNQPQHF.

Ten or more counts support this clonotype. V is TRBV11-2 and J is TRBJ1-3, with D hard to call. V was clipped by 2 bases and J by 2 bases, with 13 bases between them. The length of the CDR3 is 16 residues. Germline V CDR1 and CDR2: SGHAT, FQNNGV. This chain's CDR3 is CASSLLQLRAGNTIYF. Here the CDR3 DNA reads TGTGCCAGCAGCTTACTTCAGCTAAGGGCTGGAAACACCATATATTTT.

This clonotype was seen repeatedly, ten times or more. The V gene is TRBV20-1, the J gene TRBJ2-1; D may be TRBD2 (6 bases). The CDR3 consists of 14 residues. CDR1 and CDR2 from the germline V gene are DFQATT and SNEGSKA (reference sequence). V was shortened by 5 bases and J by 6 bases, with 17 bases between the two germline ends. CDR3 in DNA: TGCAGTGCTTTAACCCGGAGGGATCTCAATGAGCAGTTCTTC. Translation: CSALTRRDLNEQFF.

V is TRBV6-1 and J is TRBJ2-2; the D gene is possibly TRBD1 (5 bases). Deletions cut 6 bases from V and 9 bases from J, with 14 bases between. The CDR3 extends over 13 amino acids. Germline CDR1 MNHNS, CDR2 SASEGT. The CDR3 spells CASSPEMGRELFF. Written as DNA, the CDR3 is TGTGCCAGCAGCCCAGAGATGGGGCGGGAGCTGTTTTTT.

Only a few counts were recorded for this clonotype. The chain joins TRBV12-3 or TRBV12-4 to TRBJ2-1, with D possibly TRBD1 on 6 matching bases. Deletions cut 1 base from V and 2 bases from J, with 9 bases between. This CDR3 is 15 amino acids long. CDR3 in amino acids: CASSLGGTTYNEQFF. The CDR3 DNA reads as TGTGCCAGCAGTTTAGGAGGGACAACCTACAATGAGCAGTTCTTC.

The chain links TRBV28 to TRBJ1-4, with 7 bases aligning to TRBD1. The junction had 5 bases not matched to a gene; V was cut back by 5 bases and J by 5 bases. Germline CDR1 is MDHEN and CDR2 is SYDVKM. The CDR3 runs to 14 residues. The CDR3 DNA follows: TGTGCCAGCAGTCCTGACAGGGAAAATGAAAAACTGTTTTTT. Its translation: CASSPDRENEKLFF. The whole variable domain, remainder taken from reference TRBV28 and TRBJ1-4, is DVKVTQSSRYLVKRTGEKVFLECVQDMDHENMFWYRQDPGLGLRLIYFSYDVKMKEKGDIPEGYSVSREKKERFSLILESASTNQTSMYLCASSPDRENEKLFFGSGTQLSVL.

This chain connects TRBV7-8 to TRBJ2-7; 11 bases agree with TRBD2. This CDR3 spans 15 amino acids. J lost 0 bases, V lost 5 bases, and 3 bases had no gene match. Germline loops: CDR1 SGHVS, CDR2 FQNEAQ. As DNA, the CDR3 is TGTGCCAGCAGCACCGGGACTAGCGGCTCCTACGAGCAGTACTTC. This sequence encodes CASSTGTSGSYEQYF.

This clonotype was found many times. The CDR3 loop is CASSLAYARTARSTGELFF. Here the CDR3 DNA reads TGCGCCAGCAGCTTGGCTTATGCAAGAACGGCGCGGAGTACCGGGGAGCTGTTTTTT. The chain carries TRBV5-1 and TRBJ2-2, with D unresolved. The CDR3 runs to 19 residues. Between the trimmed V and J ends, which lost 0 bases and 5 bases, there was a span of 23 bases. Germline V lookup: CDR1 SGHRS, CDR2 YFSETQ.

This clonotype has ten or more counts. The rearrangement links TRBV7-3 to TRBJ2-2; D unclear. Germline lookup yields CDR1 SGHTA and CDR2 FQGTGA. The CDR3 contains 14 residues. Trimming removed 6 bases from V and 0 bases from J, with 8 bases in between. CDR3 sequence: CASSGEANTGELFF. CDR3 in DNA: TGTGCCAGCAGTGGGGAAGCGAACACCGGGGAGCTGTTTTTT.

This clonotype was found a few times. The genes are TRBV28 and TRBJ1-4; D remains unclear. This CDR3 region has 16 residues. Germline V lookup: CDR1 MDHEN, CDR2 SYDVKM. Trimming took 5 bases from V and 6 from J, leaving 19 bases between them. In DNA, the CDR3 is TGTGCCAGCAGTGGTCCTCCCGGGTCTCCTGATGAAAAACTGTTTTTT. Translation: CASSGPPGSPDEKLFF.